This T cell receptor beta chain is from a study of blood T cell repertoires in COVID-19. Overall study: Sites in the United States, Italy and Spain provided acute and convalescent COVID-19 samples. T cells, B-cell-depleted T cells, or PBMCs supplied cDNA or gDNA.

Original handling: Counts of nucleated cells, estimated from reference gene primer amplification, were obtained. Only in-frame clones appear in the TCRdb table, and some are missing; sequencing was by immunoSEQ multiplex PCR. V and J calls and clone size come straight from that table; D and trimming were deduced from the DNA. Here the sample spans roughly 180,000 clones, around 82% being singletons. The germline V and J ends were trimmed by 5 bases and 0 bases, with 14 bases remaining between them. The CDR3 has 15 amino acids. Germline values: CDR1 SGHAT, CDR2 FQNNGV. Sequenced: peripheral blood. The receptor's source is a man between 60 and 70 years old who had recovered from COVID-19. The J gene is TRBJ2-7, the V gene TRBV11-2; D is unclear. In DNA form, the CDR3 reads TGTGCCAGCAGCCCCCCAGGCCTCGGCTCCTACGAGCAGTACTTC. Its translation is CASSPPGLGSYEQYF.